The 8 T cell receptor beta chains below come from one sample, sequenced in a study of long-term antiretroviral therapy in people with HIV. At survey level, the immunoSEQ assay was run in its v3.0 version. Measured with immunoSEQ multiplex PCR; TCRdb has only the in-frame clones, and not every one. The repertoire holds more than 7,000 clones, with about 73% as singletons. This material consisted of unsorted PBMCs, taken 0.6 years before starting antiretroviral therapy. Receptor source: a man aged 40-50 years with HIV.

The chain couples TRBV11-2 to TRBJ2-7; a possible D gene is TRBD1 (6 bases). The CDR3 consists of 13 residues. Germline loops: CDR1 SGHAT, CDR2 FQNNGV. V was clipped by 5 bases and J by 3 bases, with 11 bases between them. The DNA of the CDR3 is TGTGCCAGCAGCCGGGACACTTACTACGAGCAGTACTTC. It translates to CASSRDTYYEQYF.

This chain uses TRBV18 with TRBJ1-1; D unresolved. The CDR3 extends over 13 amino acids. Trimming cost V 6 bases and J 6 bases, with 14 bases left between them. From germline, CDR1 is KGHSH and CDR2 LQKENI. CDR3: CASSEGQSPEAFF. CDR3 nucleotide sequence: TGTGCCAGCTCGGAGGGTCAAAGTCCTGAAGCTTTCTTT. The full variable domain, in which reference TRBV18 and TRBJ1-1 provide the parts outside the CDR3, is NAGVMQNPRHLVRRRGQEARLRCSPMKGHSHVYWYRQLPEEGLKFMVYLQKENIIDESGMPKERFSAEFPKEGPSILRIQQVVRGDSAAYFCASSEGQSPEAFFGQGTRLTVV.

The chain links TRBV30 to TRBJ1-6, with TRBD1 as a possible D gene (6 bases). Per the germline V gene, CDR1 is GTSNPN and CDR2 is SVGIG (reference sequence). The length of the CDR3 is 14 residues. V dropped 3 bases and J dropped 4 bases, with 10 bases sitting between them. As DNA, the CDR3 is TGTGCCTGGAGCCCCGGACAGTATAATTCACCCCTCCACTTT. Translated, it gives CAWSPGQYNSPLHF.

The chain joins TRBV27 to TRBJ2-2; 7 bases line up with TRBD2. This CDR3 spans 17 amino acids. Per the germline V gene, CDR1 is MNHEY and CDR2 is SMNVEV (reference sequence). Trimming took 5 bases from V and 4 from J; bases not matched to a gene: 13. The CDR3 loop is CASSPEAGTTGTGELFF. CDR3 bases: TGTGCCAGCAGTCCTGAAGCGGGGACGACGGGCACCGGGGAGCTGTTTTTT.

CDR3 residues: CASSQGGSDRSPGSRGEKLFF. DNA of the CDR3: TGCGCCAGCAGCCAAGGGGGCTCCGACAGGTCCCCCGGTTCGAGAGGTGAAAAACTGTTTTTT. V is TRBV4-1 and J is TRBJ1-4, with a possible D match to TRBD1 (6 bases). Trimming stripped 1 base from V and 7 bases from J, with 31 bases between. In germline, CDR1 is MGHRA, CDR2 YSYEKL. This CDR3 comprises 21 residues.

The CDR3 bases are TGTGCCAGCAGCCTTGACAGGTTGGGGGAGCAGTACTTC. It specifies CASSLDRLGEQYF. The chain couples TRBV7-3 to TRBJ2-7; weak D call: TRBD1 (6 bases). Looked up from germline, CDR1 is SGHTA and CDR2 is FQGTGA. Trimming shortened V by 5 bases and J by 7 bases, and 15 bases separated the two germline ends. The CDR3 runs 13 residues. The full variable domain, in which reference TRBV7-3 and TRBJ2-7 provide the parts outside the CDR3, is GAGVSQTPSNKVTEKGKYVELRCDPISGHTALYWYRQSLGQGPEFLIYFQGTGAADDSGLPNDRFFAVRPEGSVSTLKIQRTERGDSAVYLCASSLDRLGEQYFGPGTRLTVT.

CDR3 nucleotides: TGTGCCAGCAGCTCCCCCCGAGGGCAAGAGACCCAGTACTTC. Its translation is CASSSPRGQETQYF. The chain uses TRBV5-6 and TRBJ2-5; D might be TRBD2 (5 bases). Trimming stripped 3 bases from V and 2 bases from J, with 11 bases between. The germline V gene has CDR1 SGHDT and CDR2 YYEEEE. The CDR3 covers 14 residues.

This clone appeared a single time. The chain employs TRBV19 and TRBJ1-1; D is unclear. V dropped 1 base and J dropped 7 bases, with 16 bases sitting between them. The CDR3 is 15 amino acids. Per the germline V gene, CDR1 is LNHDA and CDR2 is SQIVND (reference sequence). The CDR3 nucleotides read TGTGCCAGTAGTATAGTATACTCGGGTCGGGGTGAAGCTTTCTTT. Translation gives CASSIVYSGRGEAFF.